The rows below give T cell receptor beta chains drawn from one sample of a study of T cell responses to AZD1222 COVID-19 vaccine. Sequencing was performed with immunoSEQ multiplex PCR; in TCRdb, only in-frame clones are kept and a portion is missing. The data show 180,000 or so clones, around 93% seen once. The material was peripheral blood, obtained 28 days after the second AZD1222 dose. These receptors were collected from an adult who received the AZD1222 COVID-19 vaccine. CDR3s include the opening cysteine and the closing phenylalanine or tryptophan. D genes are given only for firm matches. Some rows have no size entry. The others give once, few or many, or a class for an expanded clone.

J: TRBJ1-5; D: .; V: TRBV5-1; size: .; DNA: TGCGCCAGCAGCTCCGAGGGCAATCAGCCCCAGCATTTT; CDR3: CASSSEGNQPQHF
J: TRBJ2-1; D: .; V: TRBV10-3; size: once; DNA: TGTGCCATCCGTTCTACCTACAATGAGCAGTTCTTC; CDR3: CAIRSTYNEQFF
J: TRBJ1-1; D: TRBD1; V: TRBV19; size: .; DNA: TGTGCCAGTACGGTTAGTTATTGGGGACAGGGGGTAGACACTGAAGCTTTCTTT; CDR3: CASTVSYWGQGVDTEAFF
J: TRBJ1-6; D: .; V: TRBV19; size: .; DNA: TGTGCCAGTAGTAGACATCCCAGGACTCGCTCCTATAATTCACCCCTCCACTTT; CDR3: CASSRHPRTRSYNSPLHF
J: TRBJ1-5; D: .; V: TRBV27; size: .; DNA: TGTGCCAGCAGCTTAGGGAGAGGTGTGAATCAGCCCCAGCATTTT; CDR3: CASSLGRGVNQPQHF
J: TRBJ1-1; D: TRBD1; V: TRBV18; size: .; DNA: TGTGCCAGCTCACCGGGACAGCAGAACACTGAAGCTTTCTTT; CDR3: CASSPGQQNTEAFF
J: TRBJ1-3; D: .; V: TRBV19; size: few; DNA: TGTGCCAGTAGTATATCCCGGCGGGGCATTTCTGGAAACACCATATATTTT; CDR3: CASSISRRGISGNTIYF
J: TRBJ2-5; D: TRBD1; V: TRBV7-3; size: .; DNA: TGTGCCAGCAGCTCGACAGGGGGGCGAGAGACCCAGTACTTC; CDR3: CASSSTGGRETQYF
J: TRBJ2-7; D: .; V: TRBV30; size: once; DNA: TGTGCCTGGAGCGGGGGTTTCTGGGGGACGGTCTTATCATCCCCGAGCTCCTACGAGCAGTACTTC; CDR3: CAWSGGFWGTVLSSPSSYEQYF
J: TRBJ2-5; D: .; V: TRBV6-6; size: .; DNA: TGTGCCAGCAGTTACGGGCAAGAGACCCAGTACTTC; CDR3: CASSYGQETQYF
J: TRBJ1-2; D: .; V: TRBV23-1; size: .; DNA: TGCGCCAGCAGTCCATTTATGACAGGAACCTTCTATGGAGGCTACACCTTC; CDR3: CASSPFMTGTFYGGYTF
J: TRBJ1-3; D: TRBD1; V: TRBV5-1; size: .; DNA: TGCGCCAGCAGCCCTGGACAGGGCTCTGGAAACACCATATATTTT; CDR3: CASSPGQGSGNTIYF
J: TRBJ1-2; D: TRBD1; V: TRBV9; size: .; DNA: TGTGCCAGCAGCGTAGATTGGTGGGCGGGACAGTCCGAGGGGGGCTACACCTTC; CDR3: CASSVDWWAGQSEGGYTF
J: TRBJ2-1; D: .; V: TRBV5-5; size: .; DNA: TGTGCCAGCAGCCGCCGAGACCTTGGAAGGGGCTCCTACAATGAGCAGTTCTTC; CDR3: CASSRRDLGRGSYNEQFF
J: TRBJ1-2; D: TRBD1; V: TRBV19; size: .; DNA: TGTGCCAGTAACCTACAGGGGTTCGTCTATGGCTACACCTTC; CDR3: CASNLQGFVYGYTF
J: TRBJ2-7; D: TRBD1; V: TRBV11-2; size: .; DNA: TGTGCCAGCACCGTGGACAGGGGGTCCTACGAGCAGTACTTC; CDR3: CASTVDRGSYEQYF
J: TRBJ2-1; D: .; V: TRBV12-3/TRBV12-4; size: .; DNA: TGTGCCAGCAGAGGTTACAATGAGCAGTTCTTC; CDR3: CASRGYNEQFF
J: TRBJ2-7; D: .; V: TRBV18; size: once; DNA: TGTGCCAGCTCACCGCCTGGACACTACGAGCAGTACTTC; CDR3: CASSPPGHYEQYF
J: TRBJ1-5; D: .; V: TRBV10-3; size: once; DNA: TGTGCCATCAGTGAGGGACAGACTAGCAATCAGCCCCAGCATTTT; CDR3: CAISEGQTSNQPQHF
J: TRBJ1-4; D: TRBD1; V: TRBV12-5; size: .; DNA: TGTGCTAGTGGTTCGATGGGACAGAGGAAAGAAAAACTGTTTTTT; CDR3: CASGSMGQRKEKLFF
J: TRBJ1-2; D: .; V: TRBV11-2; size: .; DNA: TGTGCCAGCAGCTTAACCCCCGGGGATGGCTACACCTTC; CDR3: CASSLTPGDGYTF
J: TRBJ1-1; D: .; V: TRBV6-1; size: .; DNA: TGTGCCAGCAGTGAAGAACCAAGGGTGTCCACTGAAGCTTTCTTT; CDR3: CASSEEPRVSTEAFF
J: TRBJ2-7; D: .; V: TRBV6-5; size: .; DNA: TGTGCCAGCAGTTACGGACAGGTCGGGGGAGAGCAGTACTTC; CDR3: CASSYGQVGGEQYF
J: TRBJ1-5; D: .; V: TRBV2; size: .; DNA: TGTGCCAGCAGTCAACAGGGATCTGGCAATCAGCCCCAGCATTTT; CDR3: CASSQQGSGNQPQHF
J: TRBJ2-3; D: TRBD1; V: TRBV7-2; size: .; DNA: TGTGCCAGCAGCTTAGCGCTCAGGGGGCAGGTTGATACGCAGTATTTT; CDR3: CASSLALRGQVDTQYF
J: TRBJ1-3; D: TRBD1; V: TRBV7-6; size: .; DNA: TGTGCCAGCAGCCTCCGGGACAGGGCCGGAAACACCATATATTTT; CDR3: CASSLRDRAGNTIYF
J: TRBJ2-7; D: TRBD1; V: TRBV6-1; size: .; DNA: TGTGCCAGCAGTGAATTACAGGGACAGGGGCGGAACGAGCAGTACTTC; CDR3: CASSELQGQGRNEQYF
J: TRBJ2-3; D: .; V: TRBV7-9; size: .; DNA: TGTGCCAGCAGCTTGGGGACAGCGGGGGCTTTCCGCACAGATACGCAGTATTTT; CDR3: CASSLGTAGAFRTDTQYF
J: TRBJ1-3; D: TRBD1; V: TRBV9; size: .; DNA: TGTGCCAGCAGCGTAGAGGGGGCCGGAGGAAACACCATATATTTT; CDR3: CASSVEGAGGNTIYF
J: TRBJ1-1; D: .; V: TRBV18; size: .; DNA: TGTGCCAGCTCACCAATGAACACTGAAGCTTTCTTT; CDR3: CASSPMNTEAFF
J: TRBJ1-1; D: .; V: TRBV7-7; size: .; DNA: TGTGCCAGCAGGTGGGAATCGAGGCACACTGAAGCTTTCTTT; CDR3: CASRWESRHTEAFF
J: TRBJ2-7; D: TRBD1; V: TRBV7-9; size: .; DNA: TGTGCCAGCAGCTTATGGACAGGGGCCTACGAGCAGTACTTC; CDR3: CASSLWTGAYEQYF
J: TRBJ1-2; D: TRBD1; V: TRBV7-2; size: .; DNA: TGTGCCAGCAGCTTAGGGACAGGGGGGAGCGGCTACACCTTC; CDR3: CASSLGTGGSGYTF
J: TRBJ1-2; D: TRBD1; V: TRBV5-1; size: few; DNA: TGCGCCAGCAGCTTGGCGGAGGGGGCAGGCTATGGCTACACCTTC; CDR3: CASSLAEGAGYGYTF
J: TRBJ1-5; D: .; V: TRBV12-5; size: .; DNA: TGTGCTAGTGGTTCGGACAAGCATCAGCCCCAGCATTTT; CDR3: CASGSDKHQPQHF
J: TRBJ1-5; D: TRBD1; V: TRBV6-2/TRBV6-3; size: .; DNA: TGTGCCAGCAGTCAGGGGGCGGGTCAGCCCCAGCATTTT; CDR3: CASSQGAGQPQHF
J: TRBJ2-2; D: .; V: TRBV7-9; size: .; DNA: TGTGCCAGCAGCTTTCCGGGACCTTACACCGGGGAGCTGTTTTTT; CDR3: CASSFPGPYTGELFF
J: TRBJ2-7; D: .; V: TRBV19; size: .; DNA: TGTGCCAGTAGCGGCTGGGGGTTTGAAACCTACGAGCAGTACTTC; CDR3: CASSGWGFETYEQYF
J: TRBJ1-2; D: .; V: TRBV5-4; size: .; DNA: TGTATGGGGTCAAAAGAAAACTATGGCTACACCTTC; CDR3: CMGSKENYGYTF
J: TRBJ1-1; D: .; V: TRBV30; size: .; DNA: TGTGCCTGGAGTACGGGGGGAGGTAGCACTGAAGCTTTCTTT; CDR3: CAWSTGGGSTEAFF
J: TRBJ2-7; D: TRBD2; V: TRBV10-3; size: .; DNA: TGTGCCATCAGTGAACTAACTAGCGGGGGCTACGAGCAGTACTTC; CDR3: CAISELTSGGYEQYF
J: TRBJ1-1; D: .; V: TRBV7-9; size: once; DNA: TGTGCCAGCAGCTCAATGGGCTCTAACACTGAAGCTTTCTTT; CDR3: CASSSMGSNTEAFF
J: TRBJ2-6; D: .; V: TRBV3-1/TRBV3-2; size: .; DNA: TGTGCCAGCAGCCAAGAGGAGGGTAACTCTGGGGCCAACGTCCTGACTTTC; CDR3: CASSQEEGNSGANVLTF